The clone carrying this T cell receptor (beta chain) was picked up one time. The data are from a study of lymphopenia after photon versus proton radiotherapy. The assay was immunoSEQ multiplex PCR, and TCRdb's table has in-frame clones only and misses some. The profile shows more than 30,000 clones, 89% of them singletons. The CDR3 consists of 14 residues. Trimming removed 3 bases at V and 6 bases at J, with 12 bases between. Germline V gene data show CDR1 as MDHEN and CDR2 as SYDVKM. Sequenced here: peripheral blood, sampled from a patient treated with proton-based radiotherapy. The source is a woman between 65 and 79 years old with pancreatic cancer. Some clones in this sample may be carry-over from other donors' samples. V and J are TRBV28 and TRBJ1-3; tentatively, D is TRBD1 (5 bases). The CDR3 DNA is TGTGCCAGCAGTTTTAGGGGTAGAGAAAACACCATATATTTT. Its translation is CASSFRGRENTIYF.